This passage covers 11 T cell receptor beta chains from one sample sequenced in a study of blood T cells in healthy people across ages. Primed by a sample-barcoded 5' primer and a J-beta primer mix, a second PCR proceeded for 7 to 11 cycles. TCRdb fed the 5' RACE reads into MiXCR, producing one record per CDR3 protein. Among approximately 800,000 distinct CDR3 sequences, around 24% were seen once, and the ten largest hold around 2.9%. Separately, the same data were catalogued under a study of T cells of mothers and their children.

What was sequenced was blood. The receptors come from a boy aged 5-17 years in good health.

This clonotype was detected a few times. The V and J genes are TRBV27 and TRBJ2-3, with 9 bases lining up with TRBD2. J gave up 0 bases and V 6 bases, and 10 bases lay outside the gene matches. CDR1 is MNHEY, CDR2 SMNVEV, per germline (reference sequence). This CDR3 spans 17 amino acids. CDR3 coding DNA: TGTGCCAGCAGCCCCATTCCGCTAGCGGGGAGCACAGATACGCAGTATTTT. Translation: CASSPIPLAGSTDTQYF.

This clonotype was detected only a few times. CDR3 bases: TGCGCCAGCAGTGAGTCCCAGAGTAATGAAAAACTGTTTTTT. Translating gives CASSESQSNEKLFF. This sequence joins TRBV10-1 and TRBJ1-4; unclear D gene. Germline V gene sequence: CDR1 WNHNN, CDR2 SYGVQD (reference sequence). The CDR3 is 14 amino acids. V lost 0 bases to trimming and J lost 4 bases, with 6 bases between them.

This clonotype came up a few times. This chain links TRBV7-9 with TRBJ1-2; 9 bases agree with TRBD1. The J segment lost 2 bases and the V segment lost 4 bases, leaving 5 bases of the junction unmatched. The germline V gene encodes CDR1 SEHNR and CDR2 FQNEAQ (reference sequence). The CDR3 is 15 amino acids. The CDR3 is CASSSPDRGNYGYTF. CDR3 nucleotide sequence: TGTGCCAGCAGCTCCCCGGACAGGGGCAACTATGGCTACACCTTC.

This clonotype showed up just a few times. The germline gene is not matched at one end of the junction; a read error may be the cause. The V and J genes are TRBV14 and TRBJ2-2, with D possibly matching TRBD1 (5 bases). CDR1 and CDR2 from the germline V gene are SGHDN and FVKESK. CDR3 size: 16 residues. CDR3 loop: CASSQSLQANTGELFF. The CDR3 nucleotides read TGTGCTAGCAGCCAAAGCTTACAGGCGAACACCGGGGAGCTGTTTTTT.

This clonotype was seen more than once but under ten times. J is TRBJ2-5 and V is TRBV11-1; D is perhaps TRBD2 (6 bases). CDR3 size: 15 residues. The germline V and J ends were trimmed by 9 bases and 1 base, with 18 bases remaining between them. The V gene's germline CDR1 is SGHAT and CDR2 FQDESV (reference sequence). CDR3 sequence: CASPRGRDSQETQYF. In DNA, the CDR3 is TGTGCCAGTCCCCGGGGTCGGGACTCCCAAGAGACCCAGTACTTC.

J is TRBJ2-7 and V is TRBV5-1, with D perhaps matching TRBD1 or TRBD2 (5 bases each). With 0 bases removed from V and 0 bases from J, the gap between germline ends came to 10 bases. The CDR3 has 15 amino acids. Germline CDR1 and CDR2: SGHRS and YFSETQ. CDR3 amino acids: CASSLEGTTSYEQYF. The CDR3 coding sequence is TGCGCCAGCAGCTTGGAGGGGACGACCTCCTACGAGCAGTACTTC.

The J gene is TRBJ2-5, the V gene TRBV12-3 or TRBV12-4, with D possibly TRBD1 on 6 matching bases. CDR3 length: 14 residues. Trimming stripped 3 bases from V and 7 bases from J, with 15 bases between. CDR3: CASSLDGQTGTQYF. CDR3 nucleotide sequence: TGTGCCAGCAGTTTGGACGGACAGACGGGGACCCAGTACTTC.

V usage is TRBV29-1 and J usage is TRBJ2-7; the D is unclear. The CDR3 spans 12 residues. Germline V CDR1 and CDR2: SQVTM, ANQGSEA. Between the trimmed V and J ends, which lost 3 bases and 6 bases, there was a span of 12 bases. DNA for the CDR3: TGCAGCGTTGACTCGGGTCCGGCCGAGCAGTACTTC. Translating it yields CSVDSGPAEQYF.

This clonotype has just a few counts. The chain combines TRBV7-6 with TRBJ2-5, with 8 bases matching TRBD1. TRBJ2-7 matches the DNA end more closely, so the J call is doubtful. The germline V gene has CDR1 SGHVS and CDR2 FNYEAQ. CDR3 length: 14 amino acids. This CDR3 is CASSLEQGEYEQYF. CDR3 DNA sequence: TGTGCCAGCAGCTTAGAACAGGGGGAATACGAGCAGTACTTC.

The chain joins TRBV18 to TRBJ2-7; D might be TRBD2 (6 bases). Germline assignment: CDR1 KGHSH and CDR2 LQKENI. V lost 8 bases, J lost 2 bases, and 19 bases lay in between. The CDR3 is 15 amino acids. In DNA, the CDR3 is TGTGCCAGCCCTCAGGGCGGGACCGAGCCCTACGAGCAGTACTTC. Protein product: CASPQGGTEPYEQYF.

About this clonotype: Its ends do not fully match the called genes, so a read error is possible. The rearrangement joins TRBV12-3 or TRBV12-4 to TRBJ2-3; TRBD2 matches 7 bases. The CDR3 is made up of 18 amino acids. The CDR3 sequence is CASRLALGGLLSTDTQYF. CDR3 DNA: TGTGCCAGCAGATTAGCCTTGGGAGGGCTCCTTAGCACAGATACGCAGTATTTT.